The clone carrying this TCR beta chain was recorded once. Its specificity is not known. Before the COVID-19 pandemic, during about 2011-2019, CD4+ T cells were taken from unexposed donors. Isolation of CD4+ T cells took place after about 9 days in culture. Testing used SARS-CoV-2 S/N and four cold-coronavirus spikes on unexposed-donor CD4+ T cells, cells permitting. Generated by immunoSEQ multiplex PCR, the TCRdb table keeps only in-frame clones and is missing some. Here the sample spans 25,000 to 30,000 clones, 73% being singletons. Germline CDR1 reads LNHDA; CDR2 reads SQIVND (reference sequence). The length of the CDR3 is 15 residues. The sample belongs to a study of CD4 T cells in relation to SARS-CoV-2 and coronaviruses. Study as a whole: After roughly 11 days of antigen culture, PBMC TCR beta CDR3s were sequenced. Shared crossreactive spike epitopes were mapped to their HLA restriction.

The V and J genes are TRBV19 and TRBJ1-5, with D possibly being TRBD1 (5 bases). Sequenced input: CD4+ T cells from PBMCs, cultured in vitro. The origin of this receptor is a human donor in good health. CDR3 sequence reads: CVQMGVPYSNQPQHF. DNA of the CDR3: TGTGTTCAAATGGGGGTCCCCTATAGCAATCAGCCCCAGCATTTT. The entire variable domain, with the rest obtained from reference TRBV19 and TRBJ1-5, is as follows: DGGITQSPKYLFRKEGQNVTLSCEQNLNHDAMYWYRQDPGQGLRLIYYSQIVNDFQKGDIAEGYSVSREKKESFPLTVTSAQKNPTAFYLCVQMGVPYSNQPQHFGDGTRLSIL.